This T cell receptor beta chain appears in the sequencing data of a study of cytomegalovirus exposure and HLA in healthy donors. This clone showed up just a few times. PCR involved 60 Vbeta and 13 Jbeta primers. The table came from immunoSEQ multiplex PCR; TCRdb's copy has only in-frame clones and leaves some out. The repertoire has 100,000 to 150,000 clones, 60% to 85% of them found once; the top ten carry about 3.5%. Trimming at V came to 0 bases and at J to 0 bases, leaving 1 base not matched to a gene. Germline CDR1 and CDR2: ENHRY and SYGVKD. The CDR3 sequence is 15 residues long. The clonotype comes from a man aged 30 to 45 in good health and CMV-seronegative. The source material was PBMCs. The chain uses TRBV10-3 and TRBJ1-1; the match to TRBD1 covers 7 bases. CDR3 in DNA: TGTGCCATCAGTGAGTCTACAGGGGTGAACACTGAAGCTTTCTTT. It translates to CAISESTGVNTEAFF.